Presented here are 32 T cell receptor beta chains from one specimen sequenced in a study of early T cells in non-severe SARS-CoV-2 infection. TCRdb used MiXCR to reprocess the 5' RACE reads, holding one entry per CDR3 protein. The table includes tens of thousands of distinct CDR3 sequences, 5.8% detected once. The sequencing input was whole blood. The source of these receptors is an adult who was a healthcare worker with PCR-confirmed SARS-CoV-2 infection or an uninfected control (not recorded which).

V usage is TRBV29-1 and J usage is TRBJ1-2; 7 positions agree with TRBD1. Germline CDR1 and CDR2: SQVTM and ANQGSEA. This CDR3 is 11 amino acids long. Trimming cost V 6 bases and J 8 bases; bases outside gene matches: 6. The CDR3: CSVWTGSGYTF. The CDR3 nucleotides read TGCAGCGTATGGACAGGATCGGGCTACACCTTC.

At least ten counts were recorded for this clonotype. This chain links TRBV27 with TRBJ2-7; TRBD1 aligns across 8 bases. The trim removed 4 bases at V and 3 bases at J, leaving 8 bases unmatched. Germline V gene data show CDR1 as MNHEY and CDR2 as SMNVEV (reference sequence). The CDR3 loop spans 15 amino acids. The CDR3 nucleotides are TGTGCCAGCAGTTGGTGGCAGGGGGCAATCTACGAGCAGTACTTC. It is translated as CASSWWQGAIYEQYF.

This clonotype was detected many times. The chain combines TRBV14 with TRBJ1-1, with unresolved D. The CDR3 has 13 amino acids. CDR1 is SGHDN and CDR2 is FVKESK in the germline V gene. V was trimmed by 3 bases and J by 3 bases, leaving 8 bases between them. CDR3 bases: TGTGCCAGCAGCCACGGAGTCGACACTGAAGCTTTCTTT. This translates into CASSHGVDTEAFF. Full variable domain (remainder filled in from reference TRBV14 and TRBJ1-1): EAGVTQFPSHSVIEKGQTVTLRCDPISGHDNLYWYRRVMGKEIKFLLHFVKESKQDESGMPNNRFLAERTGGTYSTLKVQPAELEDSGVYFCASSHGVDTEAFFGQGTRLTVV.

This clonotype was observed at least ten times. V and J are TRBV6-1 and TRBJ2-6; D gene uncertain. The germline V gene encodes CDR1 MNHNS and CDR2 SASEGT. Trimming removed 1 base at V and 0 bases at J, with 4 bases between. This CDR3 spans 15 amino acids. The CDR3 region is CASSEDSSGANVLTF. For the CDR3, the DNA is TGTGCCAGCAGTGAAGACAGCTCTGGGGCCAACGTCCTGACTTTC.

This clonotype was detected many times. The gene calls are TRBV11-2 and TRBJ2-2; D gene unclear. V lost 2 bases to trimming and J lost 7 bases, with 8 bases between them. Germline assignment: CDR1 SGHAT and CDR2 FQNNGV. The length of the CDR3 is 13 residues. Written as DNA, the CDR3 is TGTGCCAGCAGCTTAATCGTAAGCGGGGAGCTGTTTTTT. It specifies CASSLIVSGELFF.

This clonotype was recorded at least ten times. V and J are TRBV6-4 and TRBJ2-2; 10 bases agree with TRBD1. The CDR3 sequence is 15 residues long. CDR1 is MRHNA, CDR2 SNTAGT, per germline. With V trimmed by 0 bases and J by 6 bases, 1 base remained unmatched. The CDR3 protein is CASSDSGTGAGELFF. The CDR3 DNA follows: TGTGCCAGCAGTGACTCCGGGACAGGGGCCGGGGAGCTGTTTTTT.

This clonotype was detected a few times. The chain links TRBV7-3 to TRBJ1-1; D is perhaps TRBD1 (5 bases). Trimming removed 2 bases from V and 6 bases from J, with 13 bases in between. CDR1 and CDR2 from the germline V gene are SGHTA and FQGTGA. The CDR3 totals 14 residues. The DNA of the CDR3 is TGTGCCAGCAGCTTACAGGGTTTTGGGTCTGAAGCTTTCTTT. It yields the protein CASSLQGFGSEAFF.

As for this clonotype: A much larger clone lies one base from this, so it may be a read error. This chain uses TRBV29-1 with TRBJ2-2; D unresolved. The germline V gene has CDR1 SQVTM and CDR2 ANQGSEA. This CDR3 comprises 12 residues. The V and J ends lost 3 bases and 6 bases respectively, with 8 bases between them. DNA for the CDR3: TGCAGCGTTGAGTCCGTCCCCGGGGAGCTGTTTTTT. Amino acids: CSVESVPGELFF.

There are many counts of this clonotype. V and J are TRBV7-8 and TRBJ2-7; 7 nucleotides agree with TRBD2. The CDR3 covers 15 residues. J gave up 4 bases and V 4 bases, and 10 bases lay outside the gene matches. In germline, CDR1 is SGHVS, CDR2 FQNEAQ. The CDR3 DNA reads TGTGCCAGCAGCTCCCTTGGGCGGGAGCGTTACGAGCAGTACTTC. It codes for CASSSLGRERYEQYF.

This clonotype was seen ten or more times. CDR3 bases: TGTGCCAGCAACTTACCCGGAGAAGCAGATACGCAGTATTTT. Its protein is CASNLPGEADTQYF. The genes are TRBV6-2 or TRBV6-3 and TRBJ2-3; D is unresolved. V was pared by 7 bases and J by 4 bases, with 15 bases between. The CDR3 covers 14 residues. CDR1 and CDR2 (germline): MNHEY, SVGEGT.

At least ten counts were recorded for this clonotype. The chain combines TRBV7-8 with TRBJ2-5; D gene unclear. The length of the CDR3 is 14 residues. Per the germline V gene, CDR1 is SGHVS and CDR2 is FQNEAQ. V shed 2 bases and J shed 3 bases, with 10 bases lying between them. For the CDR3, the DNA is TGTGCCAGCAGCTTAATTCGATTCAAAGAGACCCAGTACTTC. Translation: CASSLIRFKETQYF.

This clonotype showed up many times. The V and J genes are TRBV6-2 or TRBV6-3 and TRBJ2-5, with a weak D call TRBD1 (6 bases). In germline, CDR1 is MNHEY, CDR2 SVGEGT. The CDR3 is 14 residues long. Trimming left V 10 bases short and J 2 bases short, with 17 bases between. CDR3 sequence: CATKLTGQQETQYF. CDR3 in DNA: TGTGCCACCAAACTGACGGGACAACAAGAGACCCAGTACTTC.

The V and J genes are TRBV29-1 and TRBJ2-7; D is perhaps TRBD1 (6 bases). V was pared by 1 base and J by 6 bases, with 10 bases between. CDR1 and CDR2 from the germline V gene are SQVTM and ANQGSEA. The CDR3 spans 12 residues. The CDR3: CSVEVGTSEQYF. CDR3 nucleotides: TGCAGCGTTGAAGTTGGGACATCCGAGCAGTACTTC.

This clonotype was seen repeatedly, ten times or more. The chain recombines TRBV3-1 with TRBJ2-5; D is possibly TRBD2 (5 bases). The germline CDR1 and CDR2 sequences are LGHDT and YNNKEL (reference sequence). This CDR3 has 17 amino acids. V gave up 1 base and J gave up 4 bases, with 19 bases separating them. CDR3 loop: CASSQVVRKIEGETQYF. The CDR3 DNA is TGTGCCAGCAGCCAAGTCGTTAGGAAGATAGAGGGAGAGACCCAGTACTTC.

This clonotype has at least ten counts. J is TRBJ2-7 and V is TRBV29-1; 8 nucleotides agree with TRBD1. CDR3 size: 14 residues. Germline CDR1 reads SQVTM; CDR2 reads ANQGSEA. The V gene end was trimmed by 5 bases and the J gene end by 2 bases; junction bases not matched to a gene: 8. CDR3 bases: TGCAGCGTTCGCGAGGGGACAGGTCCCTACGAGCAGTACTTC. This gives the protein CSVREGTGPYEQYF.

This clonotype was observed many times. Here the CDR3 reads CASSLERGNEKLFF. CDR3 in DNA: TGTGCCAGCAGCTTAGAGCGGGGTAATGAAAAACTGTTTTTT. V is TRBV7-9 and J is TRBJ1-4; no clear D. The CDR3 totals 14 residues. Trimming took off 1 base at V and 4 bases at J, with 7 bases between the two ends. Germline CDR1 SEHNR, CDR2 FQNEAQ (reference sequence).

This clonotype has a count of ten or more. The CDR3 spells CASSGAGGLNSPLHF. The CDR3 coding sequence is TGTGCCAGCAGTGGGGCAGGGGGCTTAAATTCACCCCTCCACTTT. The V call is TRBV28, the J call TRBJ1-6; 8 positions agree with TRBD1. J was trimmed by 7 bases and V by 5 bases; bases with no gene match: 7. The germline V gene encodes CDR1 MDHEN and CDR2 SYDVKM. The CDR3 totals 15 residues.

This clonotype was seen many times. Written as DNA, the CDR3 is TGTGCCAGCTCACCGGTCGGACTTCCCCCCTACGAGCAGTACTTC. Its protein product is CASSPVGLPPYEQYF. V and J are TRBV18 and TRBJ2-7, with a possible D match to TRBD2 (5 bases). Germline V CDR1 and CDR2: KGHSH, LQKENI. Trimming left V 3 bases short and J 2 bases short, with 14 bases between. The CDR3 is 15 residues long.

This clonotype was seen at least ten times. This rearrangement joins TRBV10-3 to TRBJ2-3, with D perhaps TRBD1 (6 bases). Trimming pared 1 base from V and 5 bases from J, leaving 10 bases between. From germline, CDR1 is ENHRY and CDR2 SYGVKD. The CDR3 totals 14 residues. The chain's CDR3 is CAISEWTVGDTQYF. The CDR3 nucleotides are TGTGCCATCAGTGAGTGGACAGTGGGAGATACGCAGTATTTT.

This clonotype has a count of ten or more. This sequence joins TRBV11-2 and TRBJ1-1; D remains ambiguous. V dropped 6 bases and J dropped 4 bases, with 9 bases sitting between them. Germline-derived CDR1 and CDR2 are SGHAT and FQNNGV. The CDR3 runs to 12 residues. DNA for the CDR3: TGTGCCAGCAGTCCGGACCCCACTGAAGCTTTCTTT. Protein: CASSPDPTEAFF.

CDR3 in DNA: TGCAGCTTTTCCGGGACAGTACAAGAGACCCAGTACTTC. Translating gives CSFSGTVQETQYF. The genes are TRBV29-1 and TRBJ2-5, with TRBD1 matching 7 bases. Germline V gene data show CDR1 as SQVTM and CDR2 as ANQGSEA. J lost 2 bases, V lost 8 bases, and 8 bases had no gene match. This CDR3 contains 13 residues.

This clonotype was seen repeatedly, ten times or more. This chain links TRBV6-1 with TRBJ2-7; D might be TRBD1 or TRBD2, each matching 5 bases. The CDR3 is 14 amino acids. CDR1 is MNHNS, CDR2 SASEGT, per germline. V gave up 5 bases and J gave up 0 bases, with 11 bases separating them. CDR3 in DNA: TGTGCCAGCAGTCGGGGCTTGAGCTCCTACGAGCAGTACTTC. Translating gives CASSRGLSSYEQYF.

At least ten counts were recorded for this clonotype. This rearrangement joins TRBV5-4 to TRBJ1-6, with D possibly TRBD1 on 6 matching bases. Per the germline V gene, CDR1 is SGHNT and CDR2 is YYREEE (reference sequence). CDR3 size: 14 residues. V lost 7 bases and J 7 bases, leaving 15 bases between the germline ends. The CDR3 reads CASGTREMNSPLHF. The CDR3 DNA follows: TGTGCCAGCGGGACAAGGGAAATGAATTCACCCCTCCACTTT.

This clonotype is classed as medium-sized. The chain is built from TRBV20-1 and TRBJ1-1; no reliable D call. V lost 3 bases to trimming and J lost 2 bases, with 7 bases between them. Germline CDR1 and CDR2: DFQATT and SNEGSKA (reference sequence). This CDR3 is built from 12 residues. The CDR3 DNA is TGCAGTGCTAGTATCAGCAACACTGAAGCTTTCTTT. Amino acid sequence: CSASISNTEAFF.

This clonotype was seen repeatedly, ten times or more. This sequence joins TRBV9 and TRBJ1-1; D not certain. CDR1 is SGDLS, CDR2 YYNGEE, per germline. This CDR3 comprises 13 residues. Trimming took 1 base from V and 1 from J, leaving 5 bases between them. As DNA, the CDR3 is TGTGCCAGCAGCGTAAAGGAGAACACTGAAGCTTTCTTT. It encodes CASSVKENTEAFF.

This clonotype was counted many times. This rearrangement joins TRBV20-1 to TRBJ2-5, with 10 positions matching TRBD2. This CDR3 spans 13 amino acids. Trimming took 6 bases from V and 4 from J; bases not matched to a gene: 5. Germline CDR1 and CDR2: DFQATT and SNEGSKA (reference sequence). In DNA, the CDR3 is TGCAGTGCCACACTAGCGGGAACAGAGACCCAGTACTTC. Residues: CSATLAGTETQYF.

This clonotype appeared many times. The rearrangement joins TRBV5-8 to TRBJ1-3, with D unclear. Deletions cut 0 bases from V and 0 bases from J, with 7 bases between. Germline V gene lookup returns CDR1 SGHTS and CDR2 YDEGEE. The CDR3 loop spans 15 amino acids. The CDR3 spells CASSLALSSGNTIYF. The CDR3 DNA is TGTGCCAGCAGCTTGGCATTGAGCTCTGGAAACACCATATATTTT.

This clonotype occurred a few times. V usage is TRBV7-3 and J usage is TRBJ2-3; D perhaps matches TRBD2 (6 bases). Deletions cut 3 bases from V and 6 bases from J, with 13 bases between. Germline-derived CDR1 and CDR2 are SGHTA and FQGTGA. This CDR3 is 14 amino acids long. The CDR3 sequence: CASSFGLHQDTQYF. The CDR3 region has the DNA TGTGCCAGCAGCTTTGGACTACATCAGGATACGCAGTATTTT. Based on the CDR3 plus reference TRBV7-3 and TRBJ2-3, the full variable domain is GAGVSQTPSNKVTEKGKYVELRCDPISGHTALYWYRQSLGQGPEFLIYFQGTGAADDSGLPNDRFFAVRPEGSVSTLKIQRTERGDSAVYLCASSFGLHQDTQYFGPGTRLTVL.

This clonotype was counted many times. The gene calls are TRBV2 and TRBJ1-5; 9 bases align to TRBD1. Germline-derived CDR1 and CDR2 are SNHLY and FYNNEI. The CDR3 runs 15 residues. With 6 bases clipped from V and 3 bases from J, the junction kept 6 bases outside the gene matches. The CDR3 reads CASRTGQGSNQPQHF. CDR3 nucleotides: TGTGCCAGCAGGACGGGACAGGGCTCCAATCAGCCCCAGCATTTT.

This clonotype came up many times. The genes are TRBV12-3 or TRBV12-4 and TRBJ1-1, with D uncertain. This CDR3 region has 13 residues. Trimming took 4 bases from V and 10 from J, leaving 16 bases between them. The CDR3 loop reads CASSYPPGLTAFF. The CDR3, as DNA: TGTGCCAGCAGTTACCCCCCCGGGCTAACAGCTTTCTTT.

In DNA form, the CDR3 reads TGTGCCAGCAGTAGCAGGGGGCTTGGCTACACCTTC. Its translation: CASSSRGLGYTF. The chain combines TRBV7-9 with TRBJ1-2, with 8 bases that match TRBD1. This CDR3 region has 12 residues. Germline V gives CDR1 SEHNR, CDR2 FQNEAQ (reference sequence). V trimming: 6 bases; J trimming: 7 bases; junction bases outside the gene matches: 4.

Ten or more counts support this clonotype. The V and J genes are TRBV20-1 and TRBJ2-5, with D perhaps given as TRBD1 or TRBD2 (5 bases each). The V end was cut by 6 bases, the J end by 4 bases, with 21 bases between. The CDR3 length is 15 residues. Germline assignment: CDR1 DFQATT and CDR2 SNEGSKA (reference sequence). CDR3 nucleotide sequence: TGCAGTGCCCCAGCTACCGGGACCATTTCAGAGACCCAGTACTTC. This gives the protein CSAPATGTISETQYF.